This TCR beta chain comes out of a study of beta chain features in type 1 diabetes. Study-level background: Summed over all samples, the examined sorted cells came to 107,917,701.

The CDR3 totals 17 residues. Germline values: CDR1 GTSNPN, CDR2 SVGIG (reference sequence). V gave up 5 bases and J gave up 5 bases, with 25 bases separating them. Points from the study as a whole: Cells that show high TCR expression could be over-represented by cDNA sequencing. Naive, central memory and Treg TCRB repertoires appeared more alike in patients than in healthy donors.

cDNA synthesis used the whole RNA isolate, giving expressed TCRB sequences. Clones were sequenced by immunoSEQ multiplex PCR, and TCRdb holds only the in-frame ones, with some missing. The table lists some 500,000 clones, over 9.5% of them singletons. This clone was counted a few times. What it binds is unknown. The chain couples TRBV30 to TRBJ2-1; a weak D match, TRBD1 (6 bases). The receptor's source is a woman between 18 and 29 years old in good health. The sample consisted of naive CD4+ T cells from blood. For the CDR3, the DNA is TGTGCCTGGCGCTCCTACTGGGACACCGAATCCCACAATGAGCAGTTCTTC. This encodes CAWRSYWDTESHNEQFF.